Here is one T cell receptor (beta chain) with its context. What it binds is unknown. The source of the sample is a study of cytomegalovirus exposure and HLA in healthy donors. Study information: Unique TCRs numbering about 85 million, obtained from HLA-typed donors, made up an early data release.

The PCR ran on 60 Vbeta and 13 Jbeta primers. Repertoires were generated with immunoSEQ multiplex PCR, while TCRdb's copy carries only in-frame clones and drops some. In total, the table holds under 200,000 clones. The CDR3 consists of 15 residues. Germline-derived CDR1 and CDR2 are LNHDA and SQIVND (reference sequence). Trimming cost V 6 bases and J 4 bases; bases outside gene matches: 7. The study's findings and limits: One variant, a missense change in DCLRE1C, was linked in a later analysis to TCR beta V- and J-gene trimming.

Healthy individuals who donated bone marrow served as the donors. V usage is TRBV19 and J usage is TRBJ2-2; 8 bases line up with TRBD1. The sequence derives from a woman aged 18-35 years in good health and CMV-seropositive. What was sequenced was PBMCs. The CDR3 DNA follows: TGTGCCAGTAGGCGGGGACAGGTGGGCACCGGGGAGCTGTTTTTT. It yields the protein CASRRGQVGTGELFF.